This T cell receptor beta chain was sequenced for a study of regulatory T cells in long-lasting Graves disease. Across the whole study: Freshly diagnosed Graves' patients had used antithyroid drugs for under 3 months.

This clonotype was observed many times. Time point of the sample: newly diagnosed GD, antithyroid drugs for less than 3 months. The TCR library was made from RNA that had been extracted from PBMCs in TRIzol. From germline, CDR1 is SGHVS and CDR2 FQNEAQ. Trimming left V 1 base short and J 0 bases short, with 19 bases between. There are 18 residues in the CDR3. Arm-PCR of CDR3 regions and iRepertoire HTBI primers were used to build TCR beta libraries. One entry per CDR3 protein, called by TCRdb with MiXCR from the multiplex PCR reads. The table records 580,000 or so distinct CDR3 sequences, 15% to 20% of them present only once. These data were likewise used in another study, on T cells in Graves' hyperthyroidism and ophthalmopathy.

The rearrangement uses TRBV7-8 and TRBJ2-7, with unresolved D. This receptor was taken from a man aged 18 to 29 with Graves disease. This material consisted of peripheral blood mononuclear cells (PBMCs), taken at new diagnosis, from a patient treated with antithyroid drugs. Here the CDR3 reads CASSLDVADDFSSYEQYF. The DNA for the CDR3 is TGTGCCAGCAGCTTAGACGTGGCGGACGACTTCAGCTCCTACGAGCAGTACTTC. Full variable domain (remainder filled in from reference TRBV7-8 and TRBJ2-7): GAGVSQSPRYKVAKRGQDVALRCDPISGHVSLFWYQQALGQGPEFLTYFQNEAQLDKSGLPSDRFFAERPEGSVSTLKIQRTQQEDSAVYLCASSLDVADDFSSYEQYFGPGTRLTVT.